This T cell receptor (beta chain) was profiled in a study of T-cell memory formation after mild COVID-19. Constant-segment primers and 5'RACE yielded cDNA libraries for TCR alpha and TCR beta, each carrying sample barcodes and UMIs. MiXCR, applied by TCRdb to the 5' RACE reads, yields one record per CDR3 protein. This sample has 200,000 to 250,000 distinct CDR3 sequences, with roughly 30% found just once. Overall study results and limits: Prior to infection, memory already included some responding clones, suggesting cross-reactive memory joined.

This clonotype was detected only a few times. The antigen is undetermined. CDR1 is DFQATT, CDR2 SNEGSKA, per germline (reference sequence). The V gene lost 0 bases and the J gene lost 4 bases, with 7 bases spanning the gap. This CDR3 region has 12 residues. The V call is TRBV20-1, the J call TRBJ2-7; no clear D. The sequencing input was PBMCs or a T cell subset sorted from them (not recorded which). The receptor was isolated from an adult woman who had mild COVID-19 (a few samples of this study predate the infection). Cell type and time point are not known. The CDR3 bases are TGCAGTGCTAGAGAACCGAATTACGAGCAGTACTTC. It codes for CSAREPNYEQYF.